This T cell receptor beta chain came from a study of T cells in Graves' hyperthyroidism and ophthalmopathy. V lost 8 bases and J lost 4, with 16 bases in between. The germline V gene encodes CDR1 GTSNPN and CDR2 SVGIG (reference sequence). The CDR3 totals 13 residues. This clonotype was picked up a small number of times. The CDR3 regions of TCR beta were amplified from RNA transcripts. HTBI primers were used for first-round RT-PCR of the TCR CDR3. One entry per CDR3 protein results from TCRdb running MiXCR on the multiplex PCR reads. This sample has some 600,000 distinct CDR3 sequences; around 13% occur once, and the top ten carry 4.5% to 6%.

The material sequenced was blood. The TCR was taken from a woman aged 30 to 39 with Graves' hyperthyroidism that later progressed to Graves' ophthalmopathy. V gene TRBV30 combines with J gene TRBJ2-3; a possible D gene is TRBD1 (6 bases). In DNA form, the CDR3 reads TGTGCCGGGGACATCCTCACGGCAGATACGCAGTATTTT. Protein: CAGDILTADTQYF.